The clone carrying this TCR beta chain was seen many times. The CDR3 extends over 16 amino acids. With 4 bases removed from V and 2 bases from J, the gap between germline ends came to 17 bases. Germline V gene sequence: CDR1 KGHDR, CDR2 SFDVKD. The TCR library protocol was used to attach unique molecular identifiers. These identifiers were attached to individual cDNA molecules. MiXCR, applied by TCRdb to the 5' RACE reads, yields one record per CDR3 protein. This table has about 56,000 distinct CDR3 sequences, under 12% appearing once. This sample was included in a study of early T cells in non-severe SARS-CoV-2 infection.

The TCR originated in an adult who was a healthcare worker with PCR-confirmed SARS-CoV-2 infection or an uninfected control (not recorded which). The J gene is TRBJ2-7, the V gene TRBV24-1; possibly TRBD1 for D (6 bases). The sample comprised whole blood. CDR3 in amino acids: CATSDLGTPIPYEQYF. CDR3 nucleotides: TGTGCCACCAGTGACCTCGGGACACCGATCCCCTACGAGCAGTACTTC.